One and the same sample provided the 11 T cell receptor beta chains below, sequenced in a study of OX40 agonist ivuxolimab in advanced cancers. TCRdb's copy holds only in-frame clones and misses some; the assay was immunoSEQ multiplex PCR. The data hold approximately 82,000 clones, with about 86% observed a single time. This sample comprised CD4+ or CD8+ T cells sorted from blood, obtained in a trial of the OX40 agonist ivuxolimab. The receptors stem from an adult with an advanced solid tumor such as melanoma, head and neck, liver or kidney cancer.

The chain combines TRBV5-1 with TRBJ2-3, with 7 bases aligning to TRBD1. The CDR3 runs 14 residues. With 4 bases clipped from V and 2 bases from J, the junction kept 4 bases outside the gene matches. Germline-derived CDR1 and CDR2 are SGHRS and YFSETQ. The CDR3 loop is CASSPGTATDTQYF. The CDR3 DNA follows: TGCGCCAGCAGCCCCGGGACAGCCACAGATACGCAGTATTTT.

The V gene is TRBV5-6, the J gene TRBJ2-7; perhaps TRBD2 as D (5 bases). The V gene lost 4 bases and the J gene lost 6 bases, with 17 bases spanning the gap. Germline loops: CDR1 SGHDT, CDR2 YYEEEE. The CDR3 is 14 amino acids. The CDR3, as DNA: TGTGCCAGCAGCACCCTACTAGGGTACGTCGAGCAGTACTTC. This encodes CASSTLLGYVEQYF.

The chain links TRBV5-4 to TRBJ1-3; D gene ambiguous. Trimming took 5 bases from V and 0 from J, leaving 9 bases between them. Germline-derived CDR1 and CDR2 are SGHNT and YYREEE (reference sequence). CDR3 length equals 14 residues. The DNA of the CDR3 is TGTGCCAGCAGTTACGCCGTCTCTGGAAACACCATATATTTT. As protein: CASSYAVSGNTIYF.

The rearrangement joins TRBV5-1 to TRBJ2-7, with 7 bases aligning to TRBD1. The V gene's germline CDR1 is SGHRS and CDR2 YFSETQ. This CDR3 spans 14 amino acids. Trimming cost V 3 bases and J 6 bases; bases outside gene matches: 9. CDR3 in DNA: TGCGCCAGCAGCTCTCTCGGAAGGGGGCTCGAGCAGTACTTC. Translation: CASSSLGRGLEQYF. Combining the CDR3 with reference TRBV5-1 and TRBJ2-7 gives the whole variable domain KAGVTQTPRYLIKTRGQQVTLSCSPISGHRSVSWYQQTPGQGLQFLFEYFSETQRNKGNFPGRFSGRQFSNSRSEMNVSTLELGDSALYLCASSSLGRGLEQYFGPGTRLTVT.

The chain has TRBV7-9 and TRBJ2-7; D possibly matches TRBD1 or TRBD2 (6 bases each). V lost 5 bases, J lost 5 bases, and 13 bases lay in between. Germline values: CDR1 SEHNR, CDR2 FQNEAQ (reference sequence). The length of the CDR3 is 13 residues. This CDR3 is CASSLGGQHEQYF. The CDR3 DNA reads TGTGCCAGCAGCCTTGGGGGGCAGCACGAGCAGTACTTC.

This clone was observed once. The J gene is TRBJ2-7, the V gene TRBV19; D is ambiguous. This CDR3 has 14 amino acids. V lost 5 bases and J 3 bases, leaving 14 bases between the germline ends. Germline CDR1 LNHDA, CDR2 SQIVND (reference sequence). DNA for the CDR3: TGTGCCAGTAGTTTAGGGATAGGGAACTACGAGCAGTACTTC. It encodes CASSLGIGNYEQYF.

This chain connects TRBV9 to TRBJ1-1; TRBD1 aligns across 7 bases. The junction had 4 bases not matched to a gene; V was cut back by 0 bases and J by 5 bases. CDR3 length: 14 amino acids. Germline V lookup: CDR1 SGDLS, CDR2 YYNGEE. This chain's CDR3 is CASSVVGGPTEAFF. CDR3 bases: TGTGCCAGCAGCGTAGTAGGGGGCCCGACTGAAGCTTTCTTT.

With respect to this clone: Its ends do not fully match the called genes, so a read error is possible. The genes are TRBV5-1 and TRBJ2-1; 7 nucleotides align to TRBD1. This CDR3 spans 15 amino acids. Germline CDR1 and CDR2: SGHRS and YFSETQ. The CDR3 sequence: CTSSLATGKYNEQFF. The CDR3 DNA reads as TGCACCAGCAGCTTGGCGACAGGGAAATACAATGAGCAGTTCTTC.

The CDR3 DNA reads TGTGCCAGCAGGTCGACACTGACCGGGGAGCTGTTTTTT. Translating it yields CASRSTLTGELFF. The V call is TRBV11-2, the J call TRBJ2-2; D is ambiguous. The V and J ends lost 6 bases and 5 bases respectively, with 10 bases between them. Germline values: CDR1 SGHAT, CDR2 FQNNGV. The length of the CDR3 is 13 residues.

This chain joins TRBV6-6 and TRBJ1-2, with D uncertain. Trimming took off 10 bases at V and 4 bases at J, with 16 bases between the two ends. The CDR3 consists of 13 residues. CDR1 MNHNY and CDR2 SVGAGI come from the germline V gene (reference sequence). The CDR3 region is CATFPGFAYGYTF. CDR3 bases: TGTGCCACCTTCCCCGGGTTTGCCTATGGCTACACCTTC.

This chain uses TRBV27 with TRBJ1-2, with TRBD1 as a possible D gene (6 bases). V was clipped by 5 bases and J by 2 bases, with 12 bases between them. This CDR3 region has 14 residues. Germline CDR1 is MNHEY and CDR2 is SMNVEV (reference sequence). CDR3 coding DNA: TGTGCCAGCAGTCGATTCACAGGGAACTATGGCTACACCTTC. Translated: CASSRFTGNYGYTF.